This TCR beta chain was obtained from a study of blood T cell repertoires in COVID-19. Germline-derived CDR1 and CDR2 are SGHDT and YYEEEE. V was pared by 1 base and J by 1 base, with 4 bases of the junction left unmatched. The CDR3 is 15 residues long. Profiled with immunoSEQ multiplex PCR; TCRdb holds only in-frame clones, not every one. The repertoire has 40,000 to 50,000 clones, approximately 90% of them found once; the top ten carry nearly 5%. The sequencing sample was made of peripheral blood. The source of this sequence is a human donor in a cohort sampled during active COVID-19. The chain links TRBV5-6 to TRBJ1-1; TRBD1 agrees at 7 bases. This chain's CDR3 is CASSLKDRKNTEAFF. CDR3 in DNA: TGTGCCAGCAGCTTGAAGGACAGGAAGAACACTGAAGCTTTCTTT.